One T cell receptor beta chain is described in this entry. What it binds is unknown. Here immunoSEQ multiplex PCR was the method, and the copy in TCRdb shows in-frame clones only, minus some. The sample records over 130,000 clones, 89% being singletons. Trimming removed 6 bases from V and 9 bases from J; junction bases left unmatched: 7. This CDR3 contains 15 residues. The germline V gene has CDR1 SGDLS and CDR2 YYNGEE. This record comes from a study of T cell responses to AZD1222 COVID-19 vaccine. About the research overall: Some second doses came at about 4 weeks and others at about 12 weeks; these were pooled. Overall study findings and caveats: In a largely white British group with more females than males, clonal diversity was possibly underestimated. Spike-specific TCR breadth and depth went up after people got two AZD1222 doses. All repertoire sampling was performed exclusively after the peak T cell response.

The origin of this receptor is an adult in good health. The input for sequencing was peripheral blood, taken on day 0 of AZD1222 vaccination. The chain uses TRBV9 and TRBJ2-1; 15 bases match TRBD2. CDR3 residues: CASTRTSGRAGEQFF. The CDR3 DNA follows: TGTGCCAGCACCCGGACTAGCGGGAGGGCCGGTGAGCAGTTCTTC.